This T cell receptor beta chain was retrieved from a study of PD-L1 blockade in urothelial cancer (dated by TCRdb to 2016 to 2017). About the full investigation: Every patient began therapy around 2014 and was given atezolizumab 1,200 mg intravenously every 3 weeks. Durable clinical benefit meant progression-free survival longer than 6 months, and TCR features were also tested against progression-free and overall survival. An exploratory multi-omic analysis was conducted of the somatic, immune and clinical correlates of response to PD-L1 blockade with atezolizumab in urothelial cancer. Pretreatment tumor samples, along with matched peripheral blood serially collected before and after atezolizumab treatment, were subjected to TCR sequencing. A median of about 150,000 T cells and some 82,000 unique TCRs was obtained from blood samples, and a median clonality of approximately 0.077 was observed. An ECOG performance status of 0 or 1 was recorded for the patients, and 0 to 3 prior chemotherapy regimens had been received by the patients. About 85% of the roughly 29 patients were identified as males with urothelial cancer of bladder origin, and a prior smoking history was reported by 18 of 29 patients. Over 28 patients had pretreatment blood TCR-seq, about 25 had at least one posttreatment blood collection, and about 25 had tumor TCR-seq. In the same patients, pretreatment tumors underwent whole exome sequencing and RNA sequencing in addition to TCR sequencing. Blood samples were analyzed at 3 weeks after treatment start (second dose) and at 6 weeks after treatment start. Durable clinical benefit was achieved by nine patients but not by the remaining 20.

As concerns this clone: The antigen this receptor binds is unknown. Per-base qualities were not stored, and no clone one base away is much larger.

The CDR3 spans 15 residues, from the cysteine through the phenylalanine. Kept here is only the CDR3 DNA, which spans 45 bases and is read in frame from base 1. V trim: 4 bases; J trim: 0 bases; unmatched bases: 4. The germline V gene supplies CDR1 SGDLS and CDR2 YYNGEE. The investigation overall reported the following: Among patients with durable benefit, tumor-associated TCR clones showed greater expansion in peripheral blood 3 weeks after treatment started (n = 22, p = 0.022). Because of the small sample size (n ≈ 30) and the many exploratory analyses performed, the results are intended to be regarded as hypothesis-generating. A pretreatment peripheral blood TCR clonality below the median was linked to improved progression-free and overall survival.

To estimate absolute template abundance from read counts, synthetic TCR analog templates were spiked into each PCR. Using the immunoSEQ assay, TCRbeta CDR3 regions were amplified from genomic DNA with bias-controlled V and J gene primers. Sequencing of rearranged TCRbeta segments was done at approximately 20X coverage. The study's own analysis went as follows. Clustering was used to correct sequencing errors, and CDR3s were annotated against IMGT so that V, D and J genes could be assigned. Only productive TCRbeta rearrangements were used in downstream analyses, excluding out-of-frame or stop-codon sequences. To compute clonality, Shannon entropy was normalized by the log of the number of unique productive sequences and then subtracted from one. Fisher's exact test with Benjamini-Hochberg correction, using a cutoff of adjusted p below 0.01, was how clones that differed between time points or between blood and tumor were identified. TCRdb re-hosts the immuneACCESS table, in-frame sequences only. Its copies lack some clones; in the studies checked, an unresolved V gene accounts for under half of them, and the cause for the rest is not known. V and J calls plus clone size are reproduced from that table; the DNA served to infer D and trimming. The table for this sample lists 50,000 or so clones; about 81% of them were counted only once. Around 3.2% of the sample is held by the ten biggest clonotypes.

The label giving this sample's time point can be read as: pretreatment peripheral blood. A cohort of 25 to 30 patients with locally advanced or metastatic urothelial carcinoma, treated at Memorial Sloan Kettering on a trial protocol, was included. Peripheral blood mononuclear cells were collected pretreatment and during treatment, with between 1 and 8 total time points per patient. The Qiagen DNeasy Blood extraction kit was used to purify genomic DNA from total PBMCs and tumor samples. Collected pretreatment and during treatment, PBMCs were isolated and stored as previously described. The chain is made from TRBV9 and TRBJ2-1; 7 junctional bases match TRBD1. The TCR was taken from a man in his 70s with urothelial cancer. The sequences come from PBMCs, collected around atezolizumab (anti-PD-L1) treatment. The sequenced DNA is TGTGCCAGCAGCCAAGACAGGGTCTCCTACAATGAGCAGTTCTTC. This encodes CASSQDRVSYNEQFF.